Listed below are T cell receptor beta chains from one sample, sequenced in a study of cytomegalovirus exposure and HLA in healthy donors. Using immunoSEQ multiplex PCR, the repertoire was profiled, and TCRdb retains in-frame clones only, with some absent. This sample has 150,000 to 200,000 clones; 80% to 85% occur once, and the top ten carry around 0.98%. The specimen sequenced was PBMCs. These receptors were obtained from a man younger than 45 in good health and CMV-seronegative. Both conserved end residues are trimmed from each CDR3. Size values are once, few and many counts, or a class for expanded clones, and some rows have none.

abundance	v_gene	CDR3aa
NA	TRBV4-3	ASSQDPRETQY
NA	TRBV6-1	ASRETGGFQPQH
NA	TRBV6-1	ASSVTGLGGYT
NA	TRBV10-3	AISRSREQGAEAF
once	TRBV29-1	SSRKGGNEQF
once	TRBV27	ASSLRRGRLGIQY
NA	TRBV11-3	ASSLTGMGNEQF
NA	TRBV30	AWRPSTGAGANVLT
NA	TRBV5-1	ASSRDGRNEKLF
NA	TRBV30	AWKTSGSYEQY
NA	TRBV7-9	ASSRSGRETQY
NA	TRBV7-3	ASSLRRSSTDTQY